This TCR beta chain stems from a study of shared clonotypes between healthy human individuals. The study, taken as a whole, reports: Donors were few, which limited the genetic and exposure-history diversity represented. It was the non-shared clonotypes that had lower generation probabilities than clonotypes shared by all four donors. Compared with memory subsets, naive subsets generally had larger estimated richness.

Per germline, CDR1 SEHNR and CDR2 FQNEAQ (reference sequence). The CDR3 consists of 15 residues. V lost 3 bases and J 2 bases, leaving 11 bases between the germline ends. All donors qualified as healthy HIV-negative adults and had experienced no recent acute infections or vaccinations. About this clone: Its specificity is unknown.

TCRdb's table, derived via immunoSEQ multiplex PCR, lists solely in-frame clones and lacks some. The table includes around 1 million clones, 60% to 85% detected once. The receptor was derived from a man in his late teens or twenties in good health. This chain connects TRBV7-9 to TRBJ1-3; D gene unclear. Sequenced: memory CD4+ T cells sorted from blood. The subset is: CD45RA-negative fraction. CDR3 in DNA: TGTGCCAGCAGCTTCATGGGGTCACCTGGAAACACCATATATTTT. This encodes CASSFMGSPGNTIYF.